This paragraph covers one T cell receptor beta chain sequence. The antigen remains unidentified. The germline V gene has CDR1 DFQATT and CDR2 SNEGSKA (reference sequence). The CDR3 is 12 residues long. V was cut by 0 bases and J by 9 bases, with 9 bases left in between. This sample is part of a study of blood T cells in healthy people across ages. Notes on the study in general: With donor CMV status unknown, expanded clonotype changes were possibly confounded. Fewer expanded clones and more diversity marked long-lived versus aged donors.

Using a J-beta primer mix together with a sample-barcoded 5' primer, a second PCR was run for about 7 to 12 cycles. There were at least 3 million CDR3-containing paired-end reads obtained from each sample. In TCRdb, the 5' RACE reads were re-called with MiXCR into one record per CDR3 protein. The sample lists fewer than 950,000 distinct CDR3 sequences, roughly 50% occurring once. The chain employs TRBV20-1 and TRBJ2-1; D remains unclear. Specimen: blood. The TCR comes from an elderly man in good health. The CDR3 nucleotides read TGCAGTGCTAGAGAGGTAAAGGGTGAGCAGTTCTTC. Its protein is CSAREVKGEQFF.